The 32 T cell receptor beta chains below come from one sample, sequenced in a study of radiation and T cells in renal cell carcinoma. The repertoire was sequenced with immunoSEQ multiplex PCR; TCRdb's copy has only in-frame clones and lacks some. The sample carries roughly 4,900 clones, less than 65% recorded once. Described treatment: 15 Gy SBRT to primary tumor, nephrectomy 4 weeks later. The starting material was tumor tissue, obtained from a patient whose treatment included radiotherapy and nephrectomy. Receptors originate from a man aged 60 to 69 with renal cell carcinoma.

The chain carries TRBV9 and TRBJ1-3; D possibly corresponds to TRBD1 (6 bases). CDR1 SGDLS and CDR2 YYNGEE come from the germline V gene. V shed 0 bases and J shed 7 bases, with 11 bases lying between them. CDR3 length: 14 residues. The CDR3 is CASSVDQGPNTIYF. For the CDR3, the DNA is TGTGCCAGCAGCGTAGATCAGGGGCCCAACACCATATATTTT.

This clone is medium-sized. The genes are TRBV5-1 and TRBJ2-7, with 11 positions matching TRBD2. J gave up 0 bases and V 4 bases, and 9 bases lay outside the gene matches. The CDR3 is 17 amino acids. Germline CDR1 SGHRS, CDR2 YFSETQ. The CDR3 sequence: CASSQPGLAAYSYEQYF. CDR3 sequence (DNA): TGCGCCAGCAGCCAACCGGGACTAGCGGCGTACTCCTACGAGCAGTACTTC.

The J gene is TRBJ1-5, the V gene TRBV30; D unresolved. Germline CDR1 and CDR2: GTSNPN and SVGIG (reference sequence). Trimming took off 0 bases at V and 3 bases at J, with 6 bases between the two ends. The CDR3 length is 13 residues. The CDR3 DNA reads TGTGCCTGGAGTGTAGACAACAATCAGCCCCAGCATTTT. Protein sequence: CAWSVDNNQPQHF. Full variable domain (outside the CDR3, taken from reference TRBV30 and TRBJ1-5): SQTIHQWPATLVQPVGSPLSLECTVEGTSNPNLYWYRQAAGRGLQLLFYSVGIGQISSEVPQNLSASRPQDRQFILSSKKLLLSDSGFYLCAWSVDNNQPQHFGDGTRLSIL.

This chain connects TRBV5-1 to TRBJ2-7, with D uncertain. V dropped 0 bases and J dropped 1 base, with 11 bases sitting between them. Per the germline V gene, CDR1 is SGHRS and CDR2 is YFSETQ. CDR3 length: 15 residues. CDR3 loop: CASSLDTSFSYEQYF. Here the CDR3 DNA reads TGCGCCAGCAGCTTGGATACCTCTTTTTCCTACGAGCAGTACTTC. The entire variable domain, with the rest obtained from reference TRBV5-1 and TRBJ2-7, is as follows: KAGVTQTPRYLIKTRGQQVTLSCSPISGHRSVSWYQQTPGQGLQFLFEYFSETQRNKGNFPGRFSGRQFSNSRSEMNVSTLELGDSALYLCASSLDTSFSYEQYFGPGTRLTVT.

The chain has TRBV6-5 and TRBJ1-3, with D possibly matching TRBD1 (6 bases). Trimming took off 10 bases at V and 0 bases at J, with 13 bases between the two ends. Per the germline V gene, CDR1 is MNHEY and CDR2 is SVGAGI. This CDR3 contains 14 residues. The CDR3 sequence is CATKDSLSGNTIYF. CDR3 bases: TGTGCCACGAAGGACAGCCTCTCTGGAAACACCATATATTTT.

CDR3 in DNA: TGTGCCAGCAGCCTCCTGGGCCCCTATGGCTACACCTTC. This gives the protein CASSLLGPYGYTF. The rearrangement links TRBV7-2 to TRBJ1-2; D is undetermined. Between the trimmed V and J ends, which lost 5 bases and 4 bases, there was a span of 11 bases. CDR3 length: 13 amino acids. Germline V CDR1 and CDR2: SGHTA, FQGNSA.

CDR3 loop: CASSSTSSYEQYF. CDR3 DNA: TGTGCCAGCAGTTCGACTAGCTCCTACGAGCAGTACTTC. The rearrangement links TRBV5-6 to TRBJ2-7, with a weak D call TRBD2 (6 bases). The CDR3 runs to 13 residues. CDR1 and CDR2 (germline): SGHDT, YYEEEE. Trimming removed 5 bases from V and 0 bases from J, with 9 bases in between.

The chain joins TRBV9 to TRBJ1-4; D not resolved. This CDR3 is 15 amino acids long. Germline V gene data show CDR1 as SGDLS and CDR2 as YYNGEE. Trimming took off 0 bases at V and 5 bases at J, with 11 bases between the two ends. The CDR3 loop reads CASSVDFRANEKLFF. The CDR3 DNA reads as TGTGCCAGCAGCGTAGATTTCAGAGCCAATGAAAAACTGTTTTTT.

The chain is built from TRBV2 and TRBJ1-1, with 8 bases identical to TRBD1. From germline, CDR1 is SNHLY and CDR2 FYNNEI. The ends lost 8 bases at V and 4 bases at J; junction bases unmatched: 3. The CDR3 sequence is 12 residues long. The CDR3 spells CASQGTGTEAFF. In nucleotides, the CDR3 is TGTGCCAGCCAAGGGACAGGCACTGAAGCTTTCTTT.

J is TRBJ2-5 and V is TRBV9; possibly TRBD2 for D (6 bases). V lost 4 bases, J lost 11 bases, and 24 bases lay in between. This CDR3 has 15 residues. Germline V gives CDR1 SGDLS, CDR2 YYNGEE. The CDR3 DNA follows: TGTGCCAGCAGCCAAGTAGAGGAGGCCAGGAGGGAGCAGTACTTC. Protein: CASSQVEEARREQYF.

This chain joins TRBV7-9 and TRBJ1-6; 7 positions match TRBD1. With V trimmed by 6 bases and J by 6 bases, 11 bases remained unmatched. Per the germline V gene, CDR1 is SEHNR and CDR2 is FQNEAQ (reference sequence). This CDR3 is 16 amino acids long. In DNA form, the CDR3 reads TGTGCCAGCAGTAGAGGACCCGCAGGGGGTAATTCACCCCTCCACTTT. It yields the protein CASSRGPAGGNSPLHF.

The gene calls are TRBV11-3 and TRBJ1-1; D is undetermined. Germline CDR1 and CDR2: SGHNT and YENEEA. The CDR3 is 13 amino acids. Trimming pared 0 bases from V and 11 bases from J, leaving 13 bases between. CDR3 region: CASSLEFQSRAFF. The CDR3, as DNA: TGTGCCAGCAGCTTAGAATTCCAGTCGCGGGCTTTCTTT.

The chain links TRBV11-2 to TRBJ1-5; TRBD1 is a possible D gene (5 bases). V lost 5 bases and J 2 bases, leaving 13 bases between the germline ends. This CDR3 is 15 amino acids long. CDR1 is SGHAT, CDR2 FQNNGV, per germline. CDR3 nucleotide sequence: TGTGCCAGCAGCATGACAGCTGCGGGCAATCAGCCCCAGCATTTT. Its translation: CASSMTAAGNQPQHF.

The V and J genes are TRBV5-6 and TRBJ1-1; a weak D match, TRBD1 (5 bases). Germline V gene data show CDR1 as SGHDT and CDR2 as YYEEEE. V lost 6 bases to trimming and J lost 4 bases, with 16 bases between them. This CDR3 region has 14 residues. CDR3 DNA: TGTGCCAGCACCCCGGGATTTGGGGGCACTGAAGCTTTCTTT. Protein: CASTPGFGGTEAFF. The full variable domain, rest sourced from reference TRBV5-6 and TRBJ1-1, is DAGVTQSPTHLIKTRGQQVTLRCSPKSGHDTVSWYQQALGQGPQFIFQYYEEEERQRGNFPDRFSGHQFPNYSSELNVNALLLGDSALYLCASTPGFGGTEAFFGQGTRLTVV.

The V call is TRBV10-3, the J call TRBJ1-5, with no clear D. Germline CDR1 and CDR2: ENHRY and SYGVKD. This CDR3 is 14 amino acids long. Trimming took off 0 bases at V and 1 base at J, with 4 bases between the two ends. The CDR3 loop is CAISESESNQPQHF. CDR3 nucleotide sequence: TGTGCCATCAGTGAGTCGGAAAGCAATCAGCCCCAGCATTTT.

J is TRBJ1-5 and V is TRBV2; D is perhaps TRBD1 (5 bases). V gave up 6 bases and J gave up 0 bases, with 12 bases separating them. CDR1 is SNHLY, CDR2 FYNNEI, per germline. This CDR3 comprises 15 residues. CDR3 coding DNA: TGTGCCAGCAGAATGACAGATAATAGCAATCAGCCCCAGCATTTT. It yields the protein CASRMTDNSNQPQHF.

V is TRBV7-8 and J is TRBJ1-5; tentative D call: TRBD1 (5 bases). Germline CDR1 reads SGHVS; CDR2 reads FQNEAQ. V lost 4 bases and J 6 bases, leaving 16 bases between the germline ends. This CDR3 has 15 residues. The CDR3 is CASSSGPLRAQPQHF. The CDR3 nucleotides are TGTGCCAGCAGCTCGGGGCCCCTTAGGGCTCAGCCCCAGCATTTT.

Within the sample, this clone is large. The gene calls are TRBV11-2 and TRBJ2-5, with TRBD2 as a possible D gene (6 bases). V was cut by 5 bases and J by 4 bases, with 17 bases left in between. There are 15 residues in the CDR3. Germline V gene data show CDR1 as SGHAT and CDR2 as FQNNGV. The CDR3 region has the DNA TGTGCCAGCAGCCCCGGGGGTGTGTGGGGAGAGACCCAGTACTTC. Its translation: CASSPGGVWGETQYF.

This chain links TRBV7-2 with TRBJ1-2; weak D call: TRBD1 (6 bases). Trimming took 2 bases from V and 8 from J, leaving 12 bases between them. Germline values: CDR1 SGHTA, CDR2 FQGNSA. This CDR3 is built from 13 residues. CDR3 region: CASSLPGALGYTF. CDR3 nucleotide sequence: TGTGCCAGCAGCTTACCGGGGGCGCTAGGCTACACCTTC.

The V gene is TRBV9, the J gene TRBJ2-7, with 13 bases fitting TRBD2. Germline trimming cut 0 bases from V and 2 bases from J; bases unmatched to any gene: 5. CDR1 SGDLS and CDR2 YYNGEE come from the germline V gene. CDR3 length: 17 residues. The CDR3 DNA reads TGTGCCAGCAGCGTAGGGTGGGGGACTAGCGGGGCCTACGAGCAGTACTTC. As protein: CASSVGWGTSGAYEQYF.

This chain connects TRBV5-7 to TRBJ1-5; a possible D gene is TRBD1 (5 bases). TRBV5-7 is an open reading frame whose function is uncertain. The V end was cut by 4 bases, the J end by 0 bases, with 14 bases between. The length of the CDR3 is 16 residues. CDR3 amino acids: CASSLIQGYSNQPQHF. The CDR3 nucleotides are TGTGCCAGCAGCCTTATCCAGGGATATAGCAATCAGCCCCAGCATTTT.

Here the CDR3 reads CASSFRLSNQPQHF. The CDR3, as DNA: TGTGCCAGCAGCTTTAGACTTAGCAATCAGCCCCAGCATTTT. The V and J genes are TRBV7-9 and TRBJ1-5, with D uncertain. CDR3 size: 14 residues. V was pared by 3 bases and J by 0 bases, with 6 bases between. Germline V CDR1 and CDR2: SEHNR, FQNEAQ (reference sequence).

This clone was picked up a small number of times. The chain has TRBV9 and TRBJ2-7; TRBD2 is a possible D gene (6 bases). V was trimmed by 2 bases and J by 2 bases, leaving 11 bases between them. From germline, CDR1 is SGDLS and CDR2 YYNGEE. The CDR3 spans 14 residues. CDR3 sequence: CASSVGGSPYEQYF. The CDR3 DNA is TGTGCCAGCAGCGTTGGAGGGAGCCCCTACGAGCAGTACTTC.

In regard to this clone: A read error is the likely source, as a far larger clone sits one nucleotide away. Other DNA sequences of this sample code for an identical CDR3. J is TRBJ2-7 and V is TRBV5-1; possibly TRBD1 or TRBD2 for D (5 bases each). The CDR3 runs to 18 residues. The germline V and J ends were trimmed by 0 bases and 0 bases, with 19 bases remaining between them. Germline assignment: CDR1 SGHRS and CDR2 YFSETQ. The CDR3 sequence: CASSLVLGLGVSSYEQYF. CDR3 DNA sequence: TGCGCCAGCAGCTTGGTGCTGGGCCTGGGGGTGAGCTCCTACGAGCAGTACTTC.

This rearrangement joins TRBV5-5 to TRBJ2-7, with TRBD2 matching 7 bases. The CDR3 runs to 15 residues. Germline V gene lookup returns CDR1 SGHKS and CDR2 YYEKEE (reference sequence). V lost 3 bases to trimming and J lost 1 base; unmatched junction nucleotides: 7. The CDR3: CASSSAPGGSYEQYF. In DNA form, the CDR3 reads TGTGCCAGCAGCTCGGCCCCCGGGGGGTCCTACGAGCAGTACTTC.

This clone was detected a few times. This sequence joins TRBV7-2 and TRBJ1-3; a possible D gene is TRBD1 (5 bases). The CDR3 runs 15 residues. Germline V gene sequence: CDR1 SGHTA, CDR2 FQGNSA. Trimming left V 0 bases short and J 0 bases short, with 6 bases between. DNA for the CDR3: TGTGCCAGCAGCTTAGCGGGGGGCTCTGGAAACACCATATATTTT. It is translated as CASSLAGGSGNTIYF.

The V and J genes are TRBV25-1 and TRBJ1-2, with D maybe TRBD1 (5 bases). Germline CDR1 MGHDK, CDR2 SYGVNS. Between the trimmed V and J ends, which lost 6 bases and 4 bases, there was a span of 18 bases. The CDR3 is made up of 15 amino acids. The CDR3 protein is CASSPHRGGSYGYTF. DNA of the CDR3: TGTGCCAGCAGCCCTCACCGCGGGGGGAGCTATGGCTACACCTTC.

This chain joins TRBV6-5 and TRBJ1-6, with a possible D match to TRBD1 (5 bases). This CDR3 comprises 14 residues. Trimming shortened V by 7 bases and J by 8 bases, and 15 bases separated the two germline ends. Per germline, CDR1 MNHEY and CDR2 SVGAGI. This CDR3 is CASTPTVLDSPLHF. The CDR3 DNA reads as TGTGCCAGCACCCCGACAGTATTGGATTCACCCCTCCACTTT.

In this sample, this clone turned up a few times. The genes are TRBV28 and TRBJ2-7, with 10 bases that match TRBD2. Germline V gives CDR1 MDHEN, CDR2 SYDVKM. V lost 6 bases and J lost 2; bases outside the gene matches: 7. CDR3 size: 15 residues. DNA of the CDR3: TGTGCCAGCAGGACCACAGGGACTAGCGCCTACGAGCAGTACTTC. It is translated as CASRTTGTSAYEQYF.

This CDR3 reads CASSLGTGGSETQYF. CDR3 DNA sequence: TGTGCCAGCAGTTTGGGGACAGGGGGCTCTGAGACCCAGTACTTC. The rearrangement links TRBV2 to TRBJ2-5; TRBD1 matches 12 bases. This CDR3 is 15 amino acids long. The germline V gene encodes CDR1 SNHLY and CDR2 FYNNEI. J lost 5 bases, V lost 5 bases, and 6 bases had no gene match.

CDR3 DNA: TGTGCCAGCAGTGACCCGACTAGCGGGAGAAACTCCTACGAGCAGTACTTC. It translates to CASSDPTSGRNSYEQYF. The genes are TRBV6-1 and TRBJ2-5, with TRBD2 matching over 12 bases. The DNA end favors TRBJ2-7, so the J call may be wrong. CDR1 and CDR2 from the germline V gene are MNHNS and SASEGT. The CDR3 is 17 residues long.

This clone has only a few counts. The V call is TRBV11-2, the J call TRBJ1-5, with D perhaps TRBD1 (5 bases). Germline V CDR1 and CDR2: SGHAT, FQNNGV. The CDR3 covers 15 residues. The ends were cut back, 2 bases at V and 6 bases at J, with 14 bases in the middle. This chain's CDR3 is CASSLSPGLSQPQHF. Here the CDR3 DNA reads TGTGCCAGCAGCTTATCTCCGGGGCTATCTCAGCCCCAGCATTTT.